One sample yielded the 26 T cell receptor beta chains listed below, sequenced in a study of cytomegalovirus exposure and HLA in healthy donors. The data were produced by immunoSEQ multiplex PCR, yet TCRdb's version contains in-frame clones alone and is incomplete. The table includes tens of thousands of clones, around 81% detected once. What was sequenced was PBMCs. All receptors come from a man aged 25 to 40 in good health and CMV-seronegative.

CDR3 residues: CASTGTRGLASQSYNEQFF. The CDR3 DNA follows: TGTGCCAGCACCGGGACTAGAGGTTTGGCTTCCCAATCCTACAATGAGCAGTTCTTC. This rearrangement joins TRBV11-3 to TRBJ2-1, with TRBD2 matching over 8 bases. The junction had 18 bases not matched to a gene; V was cut back by 7 bases and J by 1 base. Germline-derived CDR1 and CDR2 are SGHNT and YENEEA. This CDR3 comprises 19 residues.

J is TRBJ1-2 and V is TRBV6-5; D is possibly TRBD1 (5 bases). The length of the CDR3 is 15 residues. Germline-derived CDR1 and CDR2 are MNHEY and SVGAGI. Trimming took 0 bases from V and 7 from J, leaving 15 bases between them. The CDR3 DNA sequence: TGTGCCAGCAGTTACTCGTCGCAGGGCGCTTTTGGCTACACCTTC. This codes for CASSYSSQGAFGYTF.

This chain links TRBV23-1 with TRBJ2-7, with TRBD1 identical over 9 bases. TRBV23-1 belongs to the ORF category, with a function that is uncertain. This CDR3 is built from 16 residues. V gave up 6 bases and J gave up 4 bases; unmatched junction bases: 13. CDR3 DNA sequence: TGCGCCAGCAGGCGTTTCTTCGGGGACAGGGTGTACGAGCAGTACGTC. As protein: CASRRFFGDRVYEQYV.

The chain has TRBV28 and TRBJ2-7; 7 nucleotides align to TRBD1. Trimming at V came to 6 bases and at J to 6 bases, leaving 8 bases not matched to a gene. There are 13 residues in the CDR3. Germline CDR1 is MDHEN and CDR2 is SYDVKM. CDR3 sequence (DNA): TGTGCCAGCAGAGAAAGTGACAGGGCCGAGCAGTACTTC. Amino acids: CASRESDRAEQYF.

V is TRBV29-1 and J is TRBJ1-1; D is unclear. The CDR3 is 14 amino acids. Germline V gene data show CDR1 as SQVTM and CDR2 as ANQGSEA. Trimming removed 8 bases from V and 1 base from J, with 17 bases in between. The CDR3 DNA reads TGCAGCACCTATCCGCGGCTAAAGAACACTGAAGCTTTCTTT. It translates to CSTYPRLKNTEAFF.

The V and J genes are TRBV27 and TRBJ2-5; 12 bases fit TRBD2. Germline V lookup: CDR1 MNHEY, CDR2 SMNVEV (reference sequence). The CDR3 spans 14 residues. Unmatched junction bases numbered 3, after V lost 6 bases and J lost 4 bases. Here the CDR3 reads CASRLAGGRETQYF. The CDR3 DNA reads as TGTGCCAGCAGGCTAGCGGGGGGGCGAGAGACCCAGTACTTC.

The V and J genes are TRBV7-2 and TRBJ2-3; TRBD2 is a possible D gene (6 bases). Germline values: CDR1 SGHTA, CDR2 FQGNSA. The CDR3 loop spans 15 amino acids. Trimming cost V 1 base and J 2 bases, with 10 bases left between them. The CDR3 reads CASSLVAGPTDTQYF. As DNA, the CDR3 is TGTGCCAGCAGCTTAGTTGCGGGGCCCACAGATACGCAGTATTTT. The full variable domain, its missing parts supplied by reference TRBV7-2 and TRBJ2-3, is GAGVSQSPSNKVTEKGKDVELRCDPISGHTALYWYRQSLGQGLEFLIYFQGNSAPDKSGLPSDRFSAERTGGSVSTLTIQRTQQEDSAVYLCASSLVAGPTDTQYFGPGTRLTVL.

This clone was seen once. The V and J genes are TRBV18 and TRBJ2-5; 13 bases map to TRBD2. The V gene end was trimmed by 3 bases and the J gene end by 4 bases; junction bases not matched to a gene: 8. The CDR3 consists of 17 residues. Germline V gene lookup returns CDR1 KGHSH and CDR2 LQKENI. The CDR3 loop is CASSPWTSGGVGETQYF. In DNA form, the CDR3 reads TGTGCCAGCTCACCTTGGACTAGCGGGGGAGTAGGAGAGACCCAGTACTTC. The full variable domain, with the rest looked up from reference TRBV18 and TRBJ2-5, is NAGVMQNPRHLVRRRGQEARLRCSPMKGHSHVYWYRQLPEEGLKFMVYLQKENIIDESGMPKERFSAEFPKEGPSILRIQQVVRGDSAAYFCASSPWTSGGVGETQYFGPGTRLLVL.

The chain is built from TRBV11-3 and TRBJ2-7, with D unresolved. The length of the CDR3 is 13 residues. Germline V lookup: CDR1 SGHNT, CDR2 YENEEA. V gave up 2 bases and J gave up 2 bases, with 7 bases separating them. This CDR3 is CASSLRGTYEQYF. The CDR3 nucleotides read TGTGCCAGCAGCTTACGAGGTACCTACGAGCAGTACTTC. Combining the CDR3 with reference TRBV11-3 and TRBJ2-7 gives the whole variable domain EAGVVQSPRYKIIEKKQPVAFWCNPISGHNTLYWYLQNLGQGPELLIRYENEEAVDDSQLPKDRFSAERLKGVDSTLKIQPAELGDSAVYLCASSLRGTYEQYFGPGTRLTVT.

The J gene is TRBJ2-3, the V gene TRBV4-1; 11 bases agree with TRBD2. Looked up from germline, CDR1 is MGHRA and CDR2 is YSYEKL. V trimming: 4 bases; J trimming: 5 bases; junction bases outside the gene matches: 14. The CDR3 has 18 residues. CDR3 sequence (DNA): TGCGCCAGCAGCCCGACATTCGGACTAGCGGGTATGGTAGATACGCAGTATTTT. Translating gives CASSPTFGLAGMVDTQYF.

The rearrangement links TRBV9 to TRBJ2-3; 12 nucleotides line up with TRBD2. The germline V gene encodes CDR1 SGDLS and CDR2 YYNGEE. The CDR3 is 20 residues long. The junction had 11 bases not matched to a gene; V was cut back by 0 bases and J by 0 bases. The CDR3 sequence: CASSVGNLAGGPFSTDTQYF. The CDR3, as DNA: TGTGCCAGCAGCGTAGGGAACCTAGCGGGAGGGCCTTTTAGCACAGATACGCAGTATTTT. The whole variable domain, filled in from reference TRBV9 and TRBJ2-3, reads DSGVTQTPKHLITATGQRVTLRCSPRSGDLSVYWYQQSLDQGLQFLIQYYNGEERAKGNILERFSAQQFPDLHSELNLSSLELGDSALYFCASSVGNLAGGPFSTDTQYFGPGTRLTVL.

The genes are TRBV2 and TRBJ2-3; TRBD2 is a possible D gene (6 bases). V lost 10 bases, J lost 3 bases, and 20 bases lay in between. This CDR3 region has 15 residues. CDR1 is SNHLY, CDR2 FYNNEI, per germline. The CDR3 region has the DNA TGTGCCACTGGGAAACGTGGGGGGAGAACAGATACGCAGTATTTT. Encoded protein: CATGKRGGRTDTQYF.

Written as DNA, the CDR3 is TGTGCCAGTAGTGAAACAGGGAAACCGAGTTTGGACTACACCTTC. Translated: CASSETGKPSLDYTF. This chain links TRBV19 with TRBJ1-2; maybe TRBD1 (6 bases). In germline, CDR1 is LNHDA, CDR2 SQIVND (reference sequence). The CDR3 runs to 15 residues. V was cut by 5 bases and J by 10 bases, with 23 bases left in between.

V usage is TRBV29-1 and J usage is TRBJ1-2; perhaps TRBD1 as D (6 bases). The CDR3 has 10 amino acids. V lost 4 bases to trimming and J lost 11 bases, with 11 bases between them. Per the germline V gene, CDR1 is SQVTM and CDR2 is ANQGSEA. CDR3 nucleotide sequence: TGCAGCGTTGGGGCAGGGGAATACACCTTC. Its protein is CSVGAGEYTF.

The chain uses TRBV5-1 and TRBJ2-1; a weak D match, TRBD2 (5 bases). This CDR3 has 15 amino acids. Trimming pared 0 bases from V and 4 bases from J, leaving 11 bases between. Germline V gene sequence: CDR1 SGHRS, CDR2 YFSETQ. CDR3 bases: TGCGCCAGCAGCTTGGCAGCCGGGAAGTACAATGAGCAGTTCTTC. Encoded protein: CASSLAAGKYNEQFF. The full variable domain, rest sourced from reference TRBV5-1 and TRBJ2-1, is KAGVTQTPRYLIKTRGQQVTLSCSPISGHRSVSWYQQTPGQGLQFLFEYFSETQRNKGNFPGRFSGRQFSNSRSEMNVSTLELGDSALYLCASSLAAGKYNEQFFGPGTRLTVL.

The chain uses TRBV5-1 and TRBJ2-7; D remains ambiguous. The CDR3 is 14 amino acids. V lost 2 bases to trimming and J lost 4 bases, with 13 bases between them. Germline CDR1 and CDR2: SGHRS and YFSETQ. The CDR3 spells CASSLWRSFYEQYV. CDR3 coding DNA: TGCGCCAGCAGCTTATGGCGGTCTTTTTACGAGCAGTACGTC.

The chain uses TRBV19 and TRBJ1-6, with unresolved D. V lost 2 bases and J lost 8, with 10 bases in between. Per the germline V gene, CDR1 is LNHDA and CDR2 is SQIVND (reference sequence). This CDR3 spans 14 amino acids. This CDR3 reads CASSIMMSDSPLHF. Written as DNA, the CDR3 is TGTGCCAGTAGTATAATGATGAGCGATTCACCCCTCCACTTT. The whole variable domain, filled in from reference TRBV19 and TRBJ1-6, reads DGGITQSPKYLFRKEGQNVTLSCEQNLNHDAMYWYRQDPGQGLRLIYYSQIVNDFQKGDIAEGYSVSREKKESFPLTVTSAQKNPTAFYLCASSIMMSDSPLHFGNGTRLTVT.

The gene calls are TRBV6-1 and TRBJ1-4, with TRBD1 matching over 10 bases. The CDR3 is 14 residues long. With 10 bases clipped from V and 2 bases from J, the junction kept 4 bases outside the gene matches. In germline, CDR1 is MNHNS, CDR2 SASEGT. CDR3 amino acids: CATGQGGTNEKLFF. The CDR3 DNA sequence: TGTGCCACCGGACAGGGGGGCACTAATGAAAAACTGTTTTTT.

The CDR3 protein is CASSQDSAGRETQYF. The CDR3 DNA reads as TGCGCCAGCAGCCAAGATTCGGCGGGAAGAGAGACCCAGTACTTC. The chain joins TRBV4-1 to TRBJ2-5; tentatively, D is TRBD2 (6 bases). Trimming left V 0 bases short and J 4 bases short, with 12 bases between. CDR3 length: 15 amino acids. Germline CDR1 MGHRA, CDR2 YSYEKL.

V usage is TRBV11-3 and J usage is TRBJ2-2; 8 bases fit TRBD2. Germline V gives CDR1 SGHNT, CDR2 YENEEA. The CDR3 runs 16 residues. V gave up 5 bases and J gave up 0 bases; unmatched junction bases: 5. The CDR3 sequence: CASSPIAGTNTGELFF. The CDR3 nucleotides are TGTGCCAGCAGCCCGATAGCGGGAACGAACACCGGGGAGCTGTTTTTT. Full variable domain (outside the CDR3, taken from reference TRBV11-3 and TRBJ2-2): EAGVVQSPRYKIIEKKQPVAFWCNPISGHNTLYWYLQNLGQGPELLIRYENEEAVDDSQLPKDRFSAERLKGVDSTLKIQPAELGDSAVYLCASSPIAGTNTGELFFGEGSRLTVL.

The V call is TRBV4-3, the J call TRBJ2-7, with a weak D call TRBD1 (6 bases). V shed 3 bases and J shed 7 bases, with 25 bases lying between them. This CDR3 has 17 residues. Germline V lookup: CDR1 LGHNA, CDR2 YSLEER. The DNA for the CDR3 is TGCGCCAGCAGCCATTCTTCCGGGACATCCCTGCTGCGGGAGCAGTACTTC. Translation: CASSHSSGTSLLREQYF.

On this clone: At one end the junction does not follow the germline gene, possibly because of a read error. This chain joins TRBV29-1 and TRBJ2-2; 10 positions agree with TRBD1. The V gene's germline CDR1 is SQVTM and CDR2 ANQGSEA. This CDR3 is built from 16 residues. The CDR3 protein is CSVEVPGQGKDGELFF. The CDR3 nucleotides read TGCAGCGTCGAAGTCCCGGGACAGGGGAAGGACGGGGAGCTGTTTTTT.

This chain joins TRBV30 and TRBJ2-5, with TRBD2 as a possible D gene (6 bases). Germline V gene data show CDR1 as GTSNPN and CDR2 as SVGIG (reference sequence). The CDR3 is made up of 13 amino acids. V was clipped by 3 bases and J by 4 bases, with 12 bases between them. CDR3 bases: TGTGCCTGGAGGTTGGGGGGTCGAGAGACCCAGTACTTC. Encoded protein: CAWRLGGRETQYF. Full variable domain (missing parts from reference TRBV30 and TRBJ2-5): SQTIHQWPATLVQPVGSPLSLECTVEGTSNPNLYWYRQAAGRGLQLLFYSVGIGQISSEVPQNLSASRPQDRQFILSSKKLLLSDSGFYLCAWRLGGRETQYFGPGTRLLVL.

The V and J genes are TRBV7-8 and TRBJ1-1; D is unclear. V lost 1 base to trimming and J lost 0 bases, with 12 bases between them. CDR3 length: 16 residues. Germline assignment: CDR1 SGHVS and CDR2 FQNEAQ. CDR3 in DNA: TGTGCCAGCAGCTTAGTTGGTACAGCCCTGAACACTGAAGCTTTCTTT. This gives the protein CASSLVGTALNTEAFF.

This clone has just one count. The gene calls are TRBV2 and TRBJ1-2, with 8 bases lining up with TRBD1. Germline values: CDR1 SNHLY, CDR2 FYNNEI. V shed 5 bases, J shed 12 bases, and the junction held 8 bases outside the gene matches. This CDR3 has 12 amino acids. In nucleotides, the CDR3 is TGTGCCAGCAGTACTAGGGACAGGTCTAACACCTTC. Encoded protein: CASSTRDRSNTF.

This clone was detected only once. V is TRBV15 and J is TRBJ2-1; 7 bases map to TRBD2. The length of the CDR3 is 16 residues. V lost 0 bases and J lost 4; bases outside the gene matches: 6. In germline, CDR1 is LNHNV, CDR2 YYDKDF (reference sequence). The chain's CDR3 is CATSREGGSRYNEQFF. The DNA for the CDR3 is TGTGCCACCAGCAGAGAAGGCGGGAGTCGGTACAATGAGCAGTTCTTC.